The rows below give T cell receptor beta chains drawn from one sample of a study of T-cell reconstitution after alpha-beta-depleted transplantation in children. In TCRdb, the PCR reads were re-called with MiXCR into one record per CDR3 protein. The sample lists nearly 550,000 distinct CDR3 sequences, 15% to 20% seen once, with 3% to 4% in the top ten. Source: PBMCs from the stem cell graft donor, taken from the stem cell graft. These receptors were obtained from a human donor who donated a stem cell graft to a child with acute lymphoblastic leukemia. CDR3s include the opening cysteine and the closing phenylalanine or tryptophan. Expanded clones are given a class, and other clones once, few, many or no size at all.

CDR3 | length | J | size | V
CASSLLAGRSYNEQFF | 16 | TRBJ2-1 | . | TRBV5-1
CAIYSLSSGANVLTF | 15 | TRBJ2-6 | . | TRBV10-3
CASSLTMDRNTGELFF | 16 | TRBJ2-2 | . | TRBV12-3/TRBV12-4
CSPSAPLDRDRYQETQYF | 18 | TRBJ2-5 | . | TRBV20-1
CASSLGTWTSGSHEQFF | 17 | TRBJ2-1 | . | TRBV7-9
CSALTGTSAEQFF | 13 | TRBJ2-1 | few | TRBV29-1
CASSFMGAPGRNYGYTF | 17 | TRBJ1-2 | . | TRBV5-1
CSARGLADSYEQYF | 14 | TRBJ2-7 | many | TRBV20-1
CATRARGNPQETQYF | 15 | TRBJ2-5 | few | TRBV7-3
CASSLVGMGETQYF | 14 | TRBJ2-5 | few | TRBV7-9
CASSQAGAGANVLTF | 15 | TRBJ2-6 | few | TRBV3-1
CASSLTKSYNEQFF | 14 | TRBJ2-1 | few | TRBV5-1
CASSSRALNYGYTF | 14 | TRBJ1-2 | . | TRBV5-1
CASSFQGTGEQYF | 13 | TRBJ2-7 | once | TRBV7-7
CASSLLQGDTGELFF | 15 | TRBJ2-2 | . | TRBV7-6
CSARSPTGLEQFF | 13 | TRBJ2-1 | many | TRBV20-1
CASSFGDRVYNEQFF | 15 | TRBJ2-1 | once | TRBV5-1
CASSAGLTSRSYNEQFF | 17 | TRBJ2-1 | few | TRBV5-1
CASSAGTLTDTQYF | 14 | TRBJ2-3 | . | TRBV5-1
CASNRDRGLDEQYF | 14 | TRBJ2-7 | . | TRBV6-1
CASRASGKGYNEQFF | 15 | TRBJ2-1 | . | TRBV3-1
CASSPGLGMGEQYF | 14 | TRBJ2-7 | once | TRBV19
CASSRGSGILGETQYF | 16 | TRBJ2-5 | . | TRBV7-9
CASSLTGLFRNEQYF | 15 | TRBJ2-7 | . | TRBV27
CASRAYSFWEETQYF | 15 | TRBJ2-5 | . | TRBV10-2
CASAQTGDTEAFF | 13 | TRBJ1-1 | few | TRBV6-5
CSVEDLWSNEQFF | 13 | TRBJ2-1 | . | TRBV29-1
CSAATDAGGAETQYF | 15 | TRBJ2-5 | . | TRBV20-1
CASSFIGSIKGQGERGYTF | 19 | TRBJ1-2 | few | TRBV5-1
CASSPMTNFKLTSGAPDTQYF | 21 | TRBJ2-3 | . | TRBV5-1
CASSLQNYYGYTF | 13 | TRBJ1-2 | . | TRBV7-2
CASSLAPGRGYGYTF | 15 | TRBJ1-2 | many | TRBV7-8
CASTVTQAAGYTF | 13 | TRBJ1-2 | few | TRBV18
CASSPAPGYEQYF | 13 | TRBJ2-7 | few | TRBV18
CASSHPIDRRYMNTEAFF | 18 | TRBJ1-1 | few | TRBV4-1
CASSEAGGRFYTYEQYF | 17 | TRBJ2-7 | . | TRBV12-3/TRBV12-4
CSAPRGDTEPYEQYF | 15 | TRBJ2-7 | . | TRBV20-1
CASSYSLSVSAGALLNGIQYF | 21 | TRBJ2-4 | . | TRBV6-2/TRBV6-3
CASRSGTGGGETQYF | 15 | TRBJ2-5 | . | TRBV5-1
CATSLTGGATYEQYF | 15 | TRBJ2-7 | few | TRBV24-1
CASSATGAFVGSGYTF | 16 | TRBJ1-2 | . | TRBV9
CASSWSETDTQYF | 13 | TRBJ2-3 | . | TRBV19
CSVEDRLSGRTEAFF | 15 | TRBJ1-1 | . | TRBV29-1
CASSQVGTGRGYTF | 14 | TRBJ1-2 | few | TRBV3-1
CASSEGGTQPQHF | 13 | TRBJ1-5 | . | TRBV6-1
CASSMAGNRGYNEQFF | 16 | TRBJ2-1 | once | TRBV5-6
CASSLDRGRETQYF | 14 | TRBJ2-5 | many | TRBV5-1
CASSPRSDITEAFF | 14 | TRBJ1-1 | . | TRBV7-3